This paragraph reports one T cell receptor (beta chain). This clone was detected once. The target of this receptor is not known. Qualities for individual bases were not recorded, and no much larger clone is one base off. The cohort consisted of fewer than 700 healthy bone marrow donors. Cohort members were all nominally healthy when sampled, although unrecorded immune exposures were likely present. The donor was CMV seronegative and belonged to the group of over 300 seronegative cohort members. A peripheral blood sample was provided by each donor, and peripheral blood mononuclear cells were used for TCR beta sequencing. The Qiagen DNeasy Blood Extraction Kit was used to extract genomic DNA from the blood cell samples. These data originate in a study of cytomegalovirus exposure and HLA in healthy donors (dated 2017 in TCRdb). Background on the whole study: According to an earlier analysis of several hundred of the donors, about 180 million T cells yielded 117 million unique TCR beta sequences and around 300 Gb of sequence data. About 280 gigabases of sequencing data and 70 million to 100 million unique TCR sequences were included in an early release covering about 620 HLA-typed donors. Among the roughly 380 genotyped donors, approximately 82% belonged to the genetic ancestry cluster associated with self-reported Caucasian donors. The aim of the study was to test whether cataloging public T cell receptors could identify signatures of past pathogen exposure. The T cell repertoires of some 670 subjects were profiled by immunosequencing and related to cytomegalovirus serostatus. Along with the roughly 670-subject first cohort, a separate validation cohort of 120 different subjects was used. To predict cytomegalovirus infection status, the study brought together high-throughput TCR immunosequencing, statistical association of individual TCRs with disease status, and machine learning. A later analysis re-analyzed previously published TCR beta repertoires from roughly 630 donors and added high-resolution HLA genotyping to study TCR occurrence patterns. Rather than using new phenotypic data, the later analysis identified candidate immune exposures from TCR beta sequences and from how often those sequences occurred across donors. An earlier analysis of 500 to 750 of the donors applied high-throughput TCR beta sequencing to assess whether each TCR beta V gene segment acted as functional or pseudogenic. Donor age, sex, ethnicity and CMV serostatus were compiled together with the repertoire data. A later genetic analysis used genome-wide SNP genotypes for about 60% of the roughly 700 donors, treating that subset as a discovery cohort. All discovery cohort repertoires had been generated on a single sequencing platform. Class I and class II HLA loci were covered by the typing at four-digit resolution. The number of donors typed differed by locus, with about 629-630 for A, B, C, DRB1 and DQB1, about 500 for DQA1, 600 to 610 for DPA1, and around 430 for DPB1. Roughly five DR-DQ haplotypes were handled as single units for association and clustering, since linkage in the cohort was strong. On average, around 230,000 unique TCR beta nucleotide sequences were sequenced per donor among 300 to 500 genotyped donors of the cohort, with around 19% of those sequences being non-productive. Study-level results and caveats: Presence/absence analyses assumed roughly uniform sequencing depth across donors, an assumption that may not hold. A further reported finding was that TCR beta sequences accurately predicted the HLA-A and HLA-B alleles for most subjects in the first cohort. Strong co-occurrence of HLA alleles, especially DR and DQ, made assigning TCR associations to individual alleles difficult. In an earlier analysis of fewer than 700 of the donors, most TCR beta V segments appeared in productive rearrangements about 90% or about 30% of the time, broadly matching IMGT annotations. Because HLA typing was unavailable for some donors at each locus, only the typed subset was used in association tests. According to a later analysis, most CMV-associated TCR beta chains appeared to be HLA-restricted, and the HLA associations seemed to be driven largely by CMV exposure. Compared with the approximately 710-donor mean, donors in an Asian-associated ancestry cluster had fewer N-insertions in productive TCRs, according to a later genetic analysis. A later analysis associated 15,000 or so TCR beta sequences with specific HLA alleles at a false discovery rate of 0.05. Linkage disequilibrium might explain the correlated functional status among segregating V segments, but an unknown experimental factor could not be ruled out. Only TCR beta chains were sequenced in this cohort, and the absence of alpha or paired-chain data limited detectable features. While some public TCRs were present in many individuals, most TCR sequences turned up only very rarely across donors. A later analysis found that HLA-associated TCR beta chains were more clonally expanded and had lower generation probabilities than equally common non-associated chains. In vitro tests confirmed that a few of the cytomegalovirus-associated TCR beta chains recognize cytomegalovirus antigens. Because counts were too low, approximately 15 rarely observed V segments, including chromosome 9 orphons, were excluded from the earlier analysis of around 640 of the donors. In the study, approximately 160 TCR beta chains were listed as associated with cytomegalovirus. The classifier was reported to diagnose cytomegalovirus status with high specificity and sensitivity in both the original and validation cohorts. The sequencing pipeline was judged likely to have produced a cluster of highly shared sequence variants as a technical artifact. According to a later analysis, parvovirus B19, influenza, CMV and Epstein-Barr virus appeared linked to several top co-occurrence clusters. According to a later analysis, TCR association rates differed among HLA loci, with DRB1 alleles showing the most associated TCRs and HLA-C alleles showing the fewest. According to the authors, the approach could potentially be generalized to other disease states and immunological phenotypes. A later genetic analysis associated a missense DCLRE1C variant with V-gene and J-gene trimming of TCR beta chains, and an independent cohort replicated the association. For the cohort, immune exposure information was limited to CMV serostatus.

Library method: the immunoSEQ multiplex PCR assay. For the multiplex PCR, a mixture combining 60 forward primers for TCR Vbeta segments and 13 reverse primers for TCR Jbeta segments was used. A multiplex PCR assay on genomic DNA amplified the CDR3 region of rearranged TCR beta genes. The Illumina HiSeq System was used to sequence the amplified TCR beta libraries as 87-base-pair reads. The study's own analysis went as follows. A later analysis tallied roughly 76 million unique TCR beta chains across the 666 repertoires, and approximately 9.9 million of those chains were shared by two or more donors. A nearest-neighbor algorithm error-corrected the raw reads and collapsed the reads into unique sequences, merging closely related sequences to remove PCR and sequencing errors. To assign V, D and J gene segments, CDR3 sequences were aligned to IMGT reference sequences. For a sequence to be retained, at least a six-nucleotide match to both a V gene segment and a J gene segment was required. Rearrangements were called productive when the CDR3 lacked stop codons and stayed in frame with V and J; all others were non-productive. CDR3 was defined by IMGT convention, running from the second conserved V-encoded cysteine to the conserved J-encoded phenylalanine. The earlier analysis of about 590 of the donors excluded sequences that lacked an unambiguous match to a single V gene segment. An earlier analysis of several hundred of the donors called V segments functional above 56.7% productive rearrangements and segregating when the between-donor standard deviation exceeded 5%. A statistical classification framework was built to diagnose cytomegalovirus status from the catalog of TCR beta chain sequences. V and J gene assignment, in a later analysis, came from comparing TCR nucleotide sequences with IMGT/GENE-DB human TR gene sequences. Using the TCRdist pipeline, a later analysis assigned CDR3 sequences along with most-parsimonious VDJ recombination scenarios. In a later analysis, each TCR beta chain was defined by its CDR3 amino acid sequence together with its V-gene family, and reads without a unique V-gene family were excluded. To address suspected cross-contamination and a sequencing artifact, a later analysis removed some 620 highly shared, low-generation-probability nucleotide sequences. A later analysis calculated a clonal expansion index for each public chain from normalized within-repertoire ranks of inferred template counts. A later analysis computed generation probabilities with a VDJ recombination model fitted to out-of-frame rearrangements, and checked the results against IGoR. A later analysis scored TCR-TCR, TCR-HLA and TCR-CMV co-occurrence with hypergeometric tests, applying a repertoire-size bias correction to TCR pairs. To estimate false discovery rates, a later analysis permuted the HLA or CMV assignments 20 times. In a later analysis, co-occurring TCRs were grouped using DBSCAN, with TCRdist sequence similarity added in when clustering inside HLA-allele-positive subsets. Repertoires with fewer than 30,000 or more than 120,000 public chains, plus five repertoires with anomalous nucleotide sharing, were excluded from co-occurrence clustering. The immuneACCESS repertoire file appears here via TCRdb, limited to in-frame rearrangements. These files lack a portion of the clones; in checked studies, under half of the deficit traces to unresolved V genes, and the cause of the others is not known. The DNA gave D and trimming, while V, J and clone size come from that table. The sample table shows around 150,000 clones, and roughly 80% are seen once. The ten largest clones capture approximately 3.1% of the sample.

Sequencing was performed on PBMCs. The sequence derives from a woman aged 40 to 49 in good health and CMV-seronegative.

CDR3 protein: CASSQGQNNEKLFF. The DNA is as follows: TGTGCCAGCAGCCAGGGACAGAATAATGAAAAACTGTTTTTT. The sequence links TRBV11-2 to TRBJ1-4; 7 junctional bases match TRBD1. From V the trimming removes 5 bases and from J it removes 4 bases, while the gene matches leave 4 bases of the junction unaccounted for. The CDR3 covers 14 residues, taking in both the cysteine and the phenylalanine. The kept DNA is CDR3 alone, 42 bases in frame from the first base. The CDR1 and CDR2 encoded by the germline V gene are SGHAT and FQNNGV.